Listed below are T cell receptor beta chains from one sample, sequenced in a study of T-cell reconstitution after alpha-beta-depleted transplantation in children. From the PCR reads, TCRdb called clonotypes with MiXCR, one entry per CDR3 protein. The sample yields hundreds of thousands of distinct CDR3 sequences, about 10% seen once. The sample consisted of PBMCs, taken before TCRalphabeta/CD19-depleted stem cell transplant. These receptors came from a child aged 2-15 years with inherited bone marrow failure, due to receive a stem cell transplant. CDR3s include the opening cysteine and the closing phenylalanine or tryptophan. A D gene is named only where the DNA matches it firmly. Expanded clones are given a class, and other clones once, few, many or no size at all.

clone size	V gene	D gene	J gene	CDR3 protein	CDR3 DNA
-	TRBV20-1	TRBD2	TRBJ2-3	CSAPVDGLAEPHTDTQYF	TGCAGTGCTCCCGTAGATGGACTAGCGGAGCCTCACACAGATACGCAGTATTTT
many	TRBV20-1	TRBD2	TRBJ2-7	CSAWLVAGVKYF	TGCAGTGCTTGGTTGGTAGCGGGTGTGAAGTACTTC
many	TRBV27	TRBD1	TRBJ1-2	CASSLRRTGGPYGYTF	TGTGCCAGCAGTTTAAGGCGGACAGGGGGCCCTTATGGCTACACCTTC
many	TRBV19	TRBD2	TRBJ2-1	CASNLAGGYNEQFF	TGTGCCAGTAATCTAGCGGGAGGATACAATGAGCAGTTCTTC
many	TRBV20-1	TRBD2	TRBJ2-7	CSARAWTSDSYEQYF	TGCAGTGCTAGAGCGTGGACTAGCGACTCCTACGAGCAGTACTTC
-	TRBV12-3/TRBV12-4	TRBD2	TRBJ2-7	CASSRYAPSGNYEQYF	TGTGCCAGCAGTCGTTACGCCCCTAGCGGGAACTACGAGCAGTACTTC
-	TRBV19	-	TRBJ2-4	CASRGQYKNIQYF	TGTGCCAGTAGGGGCCAGTACAAAAACATTCAGTACTTC
-	TRBV7-2	-	TRBJ2-7	CASSFDGTFSYEQYF	TGTGCCAGCAGCTTCGACGGGACCTTCTCCTACGAGCAGTACTTC
many	TRBV7-2	TRBD2	TRBJ2-3	CASSLRGLAGGVTDTQYF	TGTGCCAGCAGCTTACGCGGACTAGCGGGGGGAGTCACAGATACGCAGTATTTT
-	TRBV20-1	TRBD2	TRBJ2-3	CSARDWASGRPYYTDTQYF	TGCAGTGCTAGAGATTGGGCGAGCGGGAGGCCCTACTACACAGATACGCAGTATTTT
-	TRBV7-9	-	TRBJ2-2	CATLTGELFF	TGTGCCACTCTGACCGGGGAGCTGTTTTTT
many	TRBV28	TRBD2	TRBJ2-3	CASTLTSVGDTQYF	TGTGCCAGCACCTTGACTAGCGTTGGAGATACGCAGTATTTT
many	TRBV3-1	-	TRBJ2-7	CASSQVADRHSYEQYF	TGTGCCAGCAGCCAAGTTGCCGACAGGCACTCCTACGAGCAGTACTTC
few	TRBV18	TRBD2	TRBJ2-7	CASSPTAGGGVYEQYF	TGTGCCAGCTCACCAACAGCGGGAGGGGGCGTCTACGAGCAGTACTTC
-	TRBV7-2	TRBD2	TRBJ2-5	CASSLSLAGGRGETQYF	TGTGCCAGCAGCTTATCCCTAGCGGGAGGTCGGGGAGAGACCCAGTACTTC
-	TRBV11-2	TRBD2	TRBJ2-2	CASSIGTSGSITGELFF	TGTGCCAGCAGCATCGGGACTAGCGGGAGTATAACCGGGGAGCTGTTTTTT
few	TRBV18	-	TRBJ2-3	CASSRWRGSTDTQYF	TGTGCCAGCTCACGATGGCGGGGTAGCACAGATACGCAGTATTTT
many	TRBV24-1	TRBD2	TRBJ2-5	CATSDSGLAGETQYF	TGTGCCACCAGTGATTCGGGACTAGCGGGGGAGACCCAGTACTTC
many	TRBV4-3	-	TRBJ2-1	CASSQRHWDQSSYNEQFF	TGCGCCAGCAGCCAACGACACTGGGACCAGAGCTCCTACAATGAGCAGTTCTTC
many	TRBV5-1	TRBD2	TRBJ2-1	CASSQTSGTNEQFF	TGCGCCAGCAGTCAGACTAGCGGGACCAATGAGCAGTTCTTC
-	TRBV12-3/TRBV12-4	TRBD2	TRBJ2-7	CASRNAGTTYEQYF	TGTGCCAGCAGGAACGCCGGGACTACCTACGAGCAGTACTTC
few	TRBV4-1	-	TRBJ1-2	CASSQVLGQSGGYGYTF	TGCGCCAGCAGCCAAGTGCTCGGACAGTCTGGAGGATATGGCTACACCTTC
few	TRBV20-1	-	TRBJ2-2	CSAGGLRLTGELFF	TGCAGTGCTGGGGGACTTAGACTCACCGGGGAGCTGTTTTTT
few	TRBV29-1	TRBD1	TRBJ2-7	CSPGQGAYEQYF	TGCAGCCCGGGACAGGGGGCCTACGAGCAGTACTTC
many	TRBV20-1	-	TRBJ2-1	CSASGRGDEQFF	TGCAGTGCTAGCGGGAGAGGAGATGAGCAGTTCTTC
-	TRBV9	TRBD2	TRBJ2-1	CASSVATSGGQFF	TGTGCCAGCAGCGTAGCTACCAGCGGGGGGCAGTTCTTC
few	TRBV6-2/TRBV6-3	-	TRBJ2-7	CASSYGGTPSYEQYF	TGTGCCAGCAGTTACGGCGGGACCCCTTCCTACGAGCAGTACTTC
-	TRBV19	TRBD1	TRBJ2-7	CASGTVATYEQYF	TGTGCCAGTGGGACAGTGGCTACCTACGAGCAGTACTTC
-	TRBV27	-	TRBJ2-7	CASSLQPSEDMAYEQYF	TGTGCCAGCAGTCTTCAGCCCTCGGAGGACATGGCCTACGAGCAGTACTTC
many	TRBV5-1	-	TRBJ1-4	CASSPGIRGKLFF	TGCGCCAGCAGTCCCGGAATACGTGGAAAACTGTTTTTT
-	TRBV7-9	TRBD1	TRBJ2-3	CASSLRDRGDTQYF	TGTGCCAGCAGCTTAAGAGACAGGGGAGATACGCAGTATTTT
many	TRBV7-9	-	TRBJ2-5	CASSLSGMREGTQYF	TGTGCCAGCAGCTTAAGTGGGATGAGGGAAGGGACCCAGTACTTC
few	TRBV7-9	-	TRBJ2-5	CASSFQRTERGTQYF	TGTGCCAGCAGCTTCCAAAGGACAGAGCGAGGGACCCAGTACTTC
many	TRBV7-9	-	TRBJ2-3	CASSPGPIGSGTDTQYF	TGTGCCAGCAGCCCCGGTCCCATTGGGAGTGGCACAGATACGCAGTATTTT
many	TRBV12-3/TRBV12-4	-	TRBJ1-1	CASSSYGEAFF	TGTGCCAGCAGTTCGTACGGTGAAGCTTTCTTT
many	TRBV4-1	-	TRBJ1-6	CASSQEQGLASPLHF	TGCGCCAGCAGCCAAGAGCAGGGTCTGGCTTCACCCCTCCACTTT
many	TRBV20-1	TRBD1	TRBJ2-7	CSAPKQGVSYEQYF	TGCAGTGCTCCCAAACAGGGGGTCTCCTACGAGCAGTACTTC
-	TRBV7-9	-	TRBJ1-2	CASSRGDASGYTF	TGTGCCAGCAGCCGCGGGGACGCTTCCGGCTACACCTTC
many	TRBV24-1	-	TRBJ2-7	CATSDLSRGFGSEQYF	TGTGCCACCAGTGATTTGTCGCGGGGCTTTGGATCCGAGCAGTACTTC
-	TRBV12-3/TRBV12-4	-	TRBJ2-7	CASGRHSYEQYF	TGTGCCAGCGGGCGCCACTCCTACGAGCAGTACTTC
many	TRBV4-3	TRBD2	TRBJ2-1	CASSQDRTLQREGPDEQFF	TGCGCCAGCAGCCAAGATCGTACCCTCCAGCGGGAGGGCCCGGATGAGCAGTTCTTC
-	TRBV24-1	TRBD1	TRBJ2-1	CATSDTPGQGANEQFF	TGTGCCACCAGTGACACACCGGGACAGGGGGCCAATGAGCAGTTCTTC
many	TRBV29-1	-	TRBJ2-3	CSVEANTQYF	TGCAGCGTTGAGGCCAATACGCAGTATTTT
few	TRBV4-1	TRBD1	TRBJ1-2	CASSQVTGGQIFNYGYTF	TGCGCCAGCAGCCAAGTGACAGGGGGCCAAATCTTTAACTATGGCTACACCTTC
many	TRBV5-5	TRBD2	TRBJ2-1	CASSRKSGDYNEQFF	TGTGCCAGCAGCCGAAAGAGCGGGGATTACAATGAGCAGTTCTTC
few	TRBV10-3	TRBD2	TRBJ2-7	CAISLTGTSSYEQYF	TGTGCCATCAGCCTGACCGGGACTAGCTCCTACGAGCAGTACTTC
few	TRBV11-2	TRBD2	TRBJ2-3	CASSLVAGYPSGTVADTQYF	TGTGCCAGCAGCTTAGTTGCGGGGTACCCTAGCGGGACCGTGGCCGATACGCAGTATTTT
-	TRBV6-5	-	TRBJ1-5	CASSYPQGANQPQHF	TGTGCCAGCAGTTACCCACAGGGTGCCAATCAGCCCCAGCATTTT
many	TRBV7-2	-	TRBJ2-2	CASSPTLAGGELFF	TGTGCCAGCAGCCCTACCCTGGCGGGCGGGGAGCTGTTTTTT
many	TRBV29-1	-	TRBJ1-1	CSVGGATNTEAFF	TGCAGCGTTGGTGGGGCCACGAACACTGAAGCTTTCTTT
many	TRBV27	-	TRBJ1-2	CASSWNGGLYGYTF	TGTGCCAGCAGTTGGAATGGCGGACTTTATGGCTACACCTTC
few	TRBV28	-	TRBJ2-7	CASSRTERTLSYEQYF	TGTGCCAGCAGTCGGACGGAACGAACTCTTTCCTACGAGCAGTACTTC
many	TRBV12-3/TRBV12-4	-	TRBJ2-5	CASSPSDGPRETQYF	TGTGCCAGCAGCCCCTCCGATGGGCCAAGAGAGACCCAGTACTTC